This T cell receptor beta chain was found in a study of shared clonotypes between healthy human individuals. Genomic DNA per cell subset filled all wells of several immunoSEQ plates. Original analysis: ImmunoSEQ yielded junction-only sequences lacking quality scores, so filtering differed. Repertoires were generated with immunoSEQ multiplex PCR, while TCRdb's copy carries only in-frame clones and drops some. That table furnishes V, J and clone size, whereas the DNA furnished D and trimming. The data show around 1.9 million clones, with under 95% seen just once and approximately 1.7% held by the top ten. Naivety among CD8 cells was defined by CD45RO negativity and positive CCR7 selection, thereby excluding terminally differentiated effector memory CD45RA+ cells. This TCR was recovered from a man in his late teens or twenties in good health. Some clones in this sample may be carry-over from other donors' samples. Input material: naive CD8+ T cells from PBMCs.

The CDR3 nucleotides are TGTGCCAGCAGCCAAGTAGCAGGGGGCGCGTTAAACTATGGCTACACCTTC. Translated, it gives CASSQVAGGALNYGYTF. The chain carries TRBV4-2 and TRBJ1-2, with 8 bases aligning to TRBD1. In germline, CDR1 is LGHNA, CDR2 YNFKEQ. Trimming cost V 1 base and J 2 bases; bases outside gene matches: 9. This CDR3 spans 17 amino acids.